These 26 T cell receptor beta chains came from one sample sequenced in a study of CXCR3-negative and CXCR3-positive naive CD8 T cells. Via 5' RACE with UMI labels, TRB cDNA libraries were prepared. TCRdb reprocessed the 5' RACE reads, keeping one entry per CDR3 protein, no DNA. Listed are about 82,000 distinct CDR3 sequences; roughly 0.99% falls within the top ten. The specimen sequenced was naive CXCR3- CD8+ T cells from blood. The subset is: CD45RO-CCR7+CD27+CD95- naive CD8+ T cells lacking CXCR3 (TNR3-). The receptor source for this set is a human donor in good health. Some clones in this sample may be carry-over from other donors' samples.

This chain joins TRBV29-1 and TRBJ2-1; TCRdb's D gene call, TRBD1, goes unchecked for lack of DNA. This CDR3 has 12 amino acids. Germline-derived CDR1 and CDR2 are SQVTM and ANQGSEA. CDR3 loop: CSALGGDNEQFF.

The chain combines TRBV29-1 with TRBJ2-1; TCRdb selects TRBD1, and the lack of DNA leaves this call unchecked. This CDR3 is built from 16 residues. Germline lookup yields CDR1 SQVTM and CDR2 ANQGSEA. The CDR3 sequence: CSVEEMGREPYNEQFF.

The rearrangement joins TRBV7-6 to TRBJ1-5; TCRdb names TRBD1, which stays unverified in the absence of DNA. This CDR3 spans 17 amino acids. The germline CDR1 and CDR2 sequences are SGHVS and FNYEAQ. CDR3 sequence reads: CASSLYVGRERNQPQHF.

The rearrangement joins TRBV7-2 to TRBJ2-3; no DNA is available, so the TRBD1 call from TCRdb remains unchecked. The germline V gene encodes CDR1 SGHTA and CDR2 FQGNSA. The length of the CDR3 is 16 residues. The CDR3 spells CASSLGGGRWADTQYF. Looking up the rest from reference TRBV7-2 and TRBJ2-3 gives the full variable domain: GAGVSQSPSNKVTEKGKDVELRCDPISGHTALYWYRQSLGQGLEFLIYFQGNSAPDKSGLPSDRFSAERTGGSVSTLTIQRTQQEDSAVYLCASSLGGGRWADTQYFGPGTRLTVL.

This CDR3 reads CASRGQTNYGYTF. The chain recombines TRBV2 with TRBJ1-2; TCRdb designates TRBD1, a call that cannot be tested without DNA. The CDR3 has 13 residues. The germline CDR1 and CDR2 sequences are SNHLY and FYNNEI.

The V gene is TRBV7-8, the J gene TRBJ2-7; checking the TCRdb D call of TRBD1 is not possible without DNA. The germline CDR1 and CDR2 sequences are SGHVS and FQNEAQ. The CDR3 is 14 amino acids. CDR3 in amino acids: CASSPLGGNYEQYF.

This chain joins TRBV29-1 and TRBJ2-1; TCRdb outputs TRBD1, but without DNA this stays unchecked. The germline CDR1 and CDR2 sequences are SQVTM and ANQGSEA. CDR3 length equals 14 residues. CDR3 sequence reads: CSVNTARGYNEQFF.

The gene calls are TRBV29-1 and TRBJ2-3; TCRdb gives TRBD2 as the D gene, but with no DNA this cannot be confirmed. CDR1 and CDR2 from the germline V gene are SQVTM and ANQGSEA. CDR3 length: 17 amino acids. This CDR3 is CSVGGFLSSGYTDTQYF.

The chain uses TRBV6-2 or TRBV6-3 and TRBJ2-7; there is no DNA to check the TCRdb D call of TRBD1. The CDR3 loop spans 15 amino acids. Germline assignment: CDR1 MNHEY and CDR2 SVGEGT. CDR3 amino acids: CASSYFPGPTDEQYF.

The J gene is TRBJ1-2, the V gene TRBV20-1; with no DNA, the TCRdb D assignment of TRBD1 cannot be verified. CDR3 length equals 14 residues. Germline V gene sequence: CDR1 DFQATT, CDR2 SNEGSKA (reference sequence). The CDR3 loop reads CSARERDRDEGYTF.

The chain joins TRBV29-1 to TRBJ2-5; TCRdb reports TRBD1, a call that lacks DNA to check it against. This CDR3 has 15 residues. Germline-derived CDR1 and CDR2 are SQVTM and ANQGSEA. The chain's CDR3 is CSVEDFDRVGETQYF.

This sequence joins TRBV15 and TRBJ2-7. Germline V gene data show CDR1 as LNHNV and CDR2 as YYDKDF (reference sequence). The CDR3 runs 14 residues. CDR3 sequence reads: CATSSLSETSEQYF.

This chain joins TRBV23-1 and TRBJ2-7; TCRdb's D call, TRBD1, is unchecked because there is no DNA. TRBV23-1 is labeled an ORF, and its function is uncertain. The CDR3 runs 16 residues. CDR3: CASSQSRLPNFYEQYF.

This chain joins TRBV29-1 and TRBJ2-7; TCRdb outputs TRBD1, but without DNA this stays unchecked. There are 12 residues in the CDR3. Germline V CDR1 and CDR2: SQVTM, ANQGSEA. This CDR3 is CSARGQVDEQYF.

V gene TRBV4-3 combines with J gene TRBJ2-7; the TRBD2 assignment by TCRdb is unverifiable without DNA. The CDR3 covers 15 residues. Germline lookup yields CDR1 LGHNA and CDR2 YSLEER. This chain's CDR3 is CASSQEEEGPREQYF.

This chain uses TRBV5-6 with TRBJ2-7; TCRdb's D gene call, TRBD1, goes unchecked for lack of DNA. CDR1 SGHDT and CDR2 YYEEEE come from the germline V gene. There are 14 residues in the CDR3. CDR3 protein: CASRRTGDFYEQYF.

J is TRBJ2-1 and V is TRBV7-9; the D call of TRBD1 rests on TCRdb alone, since no DNA is present to check it. In germline, CDR1 is SEHNR, CDR2 FQNEAQ (reference sequence). The CDR3 is made up of 16 amino acids. The CDR3 loop reads CASSYGGAEVSNEQFF.

J is TRBJ2-7 and V is TRBV14; the TCRdb D gene call, TRBD2, has no DNA to confirm it. The CDR3 is 19 amino acids. Germline V gene data show CDR1 as SGHDN and CDR2 as FVKESK. CDR3 in amino acids: CASSDGRIAGVNTGYEQYF.

This CDR3 reads CSVEVSGSSGYEQYF. This chain uses TRBV29-1 with TRBJ2-7; TCRdb proposes TRBD2, but this gene call is untestable without DNA. Germline loops: CDR1 SQVTM, CDR2 ANQGSEA. CDR3 size: 15 residues.

This CDR3 is CSARRTESNQPQHF. The chain uses TRBV20-1 and TRBJ1-5; TCRdb indicates TRBD1, and absent DNA this call remains unverified. The CDR3 loop spans 14 amino acids. Germline lookup yields CDR1 DFQATT and CDR2 SNEGSKA (reference sequence).

This rearrangement joins TRBV7-9 to TRBJ2-7; checking the TCRdb D call of TRBD1 is not possible without DNA. The CDR3 is made up of 15 amino acids. Germline CDR1 SEHNR, CDR2 FQNEAQ (reference sequence). CDR3 loop: CASSRTRQGMEEQYF.

The rearrangement uses TRBV4-3 and TRBJ2-1. There are 14 residues in the CDR3. Germline CDR1 reads LGHNA; CDR2 reads YSLEER. The chain's CDR3 is CASRAPGPYNEQFF.

The gene calls are TRBV15 and TRBJ2-5; TCRdb returns TRBD1, unconfirmable since there is no DNA. CDR1 is LNHNV and CDR2 is YYDKDF in the germline V gene (reference sequence). The CDR3 totals 13 residues. The CDR3 loop reads CATSGQPQETQYF.

This chain uses TRBV20-1 with TRBJ2-7; TCRdb's D gene call, TRBD1, goes unchecked for lack of DNA. Germline assignment: CDR1 DFQATT and CDR2 SNEGSKA (reference sequence). The CDR3 is 14 residues long. The CDR3: CSAASGTGEISRYF.

The genes are TRBV5-1 and TRBJ1-1; TCRdb indicates TRBD1, and absent DNA this call remains unverified. CDR3 length: 16 residues. Per the germline V gene, CDR1 is SGHRS and CDR2 is YFSETQ. CDR3 loop: CASSLPGGDWGTEAFF. Full variable domain (rest looked up from reference TRBV5-1 and TRBJ1-1): KAGVTQTPRYLIKTRGQQVTLSCSPISGHRSVSWYQQTPGQGLQFLFEYFSETQRNKGNFPGRFSGRQFSNSRSEMNVSTLELGDSALYLCASSLPGGDWGTEAFFGQGTRLTVV.

The rearrangement links TRBV27 to TRBJ2-7; TCRdb returns TRBD1, unconfirmable since there is no DNA. Germline lookup yields CDR1 MNHEY and CDR2 SMNVEV (reference sequence). The CDR3 extends over 14 amino acids. The CDR3: CASSFGPGNYEQYF.